This T cell receptor beta chain was recorded in a study of shared clonotypes between healthy human individuals. Across the whole study: Aged between 18 and 49, the donors were a couple of women and three men.

On this clone: Its specificity is not known.

Points from the study as a whole: Among donors, clonotype sharing was expected to be affected by sequencing depth. Relative to clonotypes present in all four donors, those not shared had lower generation probabilities.

Germline V gene lookup returns CDR1 SGHRS and CDR2 YFSETQ. The CDR3 extends over 15 amino acids. The V end lost 0 bases, the J end lost 6 bases, and 12 bases lay between the germline ends. Authors' methods: In the immunoSEQ data, sequences were junction-only and lacked quality scores, so filtering differed. Here immunoSEQ multiplex PCR was the method, and the copy in TCRdb shows in-frame clones only, minus some. The V and J calls and clone size come from that table; D and trimming were worked out from the DNA. The data contain about 2 million clones, about 95% of them singletons. Terminally differentiated effector memory CD45RA+ cells were excluded by CCR7 positive selection of CD45RO-negative cells.

The chain joins TRBV5-1 to TRBJ2-2; D is perhaps TRBD1 (5 bases). This TCR derives from a man between 18 and 29 years old in good health. What was sequenced was naive CD8+ T cells sorted from blood. The CDR3 DNA reads TGCGCCAGCAGCTTGGCAGGACGACAGCCCGGGGAGCTGTTTTTT. It yields the protein CASSLAGRQPGELFF.